A selection of T cell receptor beta chains follows, all from one sample in a study of OX40 agonist ivuxolimab in advanced cancers. Profiled with immunoSEQ multiplex PCR; TCRdb holds only in-frame clones, not every one. The data hold about 14,000 clones, with about 75% observed a single time. The specimen comprised CD4+ or CD8+ T cells sorted from blood, sampled in a trial of the OX40 agonist ivuxolimab. Receptors were obtained from an adult with an advanced solid tumor such as melanoma, head and neck, liver or kidney cancer. Both conserved end residues are part of each CDR3. Each record gives: J gene, V gene, clone size, D gene, CDR3 DNA, CDR3 protein. The D gene is left open where the match is weak. Rows may omit the clone size; those that give it use once, few, many or a size class.

>TRBJ1-5|TRBV6-5|.|.
TGTGCCAGCAGTTACTCAGAGAATCAGCCCCAGCATTTT
CASSYSENQPQHF
>TRBJ2-7|TRBV27|.|TRBD1
TGTGCCAGCAGTTTATACAGGGGTTACGAGCAGTACTTC
CASSLYRGYEQYF
>TRBJ2-7|TRBV6-8|few|TRBD2
TGTGCCAGCATCCATGGGGGGGGACGTTACGAGCAGTACTTC
CASIHGGGRYEQYF
>TRBJ1-3|TRBV5-6|.|.
TGTGCCAGCAGCCCCGGAGTCTCTGGAAACACCATATATTTT
CASSPGVSGNTIYF
>TRBJ2-7|TRBV30|once|.
TGTGCCTGGAGTTCCTGGAGCTCCTACGAGCAGTACTTC
CAWSSWSSYEQYF
>TRBJ2-7|TRBV9|medium-sized|.
TGTGCCAGCAGCGTAGGAACTAGCTCAACCTACGAGCAGTACTTC
CASSVGTSSTYEQYF
>TRBJ1-3|TRBV6-5|.|.
TGTGCCAGCAGCCGCGTGGGGCACCCTGGAAACACCATATATTTT
CASSRVGHPGNTIYF
>TRBJ2-7|TRBV7-2|.|TRBD1
TGTGCCAGCAGCTTAGTCGTCAGGGGGTCCGGGCAGTACTTC
CASSLVVRGSGQYF
>TRBJ2-1|TRBV11-2|.|TRBD2
TGTGCCAGCAGACTAGCGGGGTTCTACAATGAGCAGTTCTTC
CASRLAGFYNEQFF
>TRBJ1-1|TRBV19|.|.
TGTGCCAGTAGAGCTGGGTGGAACACTGAAGCTTTCTTT
CASRAGWNTEAFF
>TRBJ2-7|TRBV6-6|.|.
TGTGCCAGCAGTGCCGGCTACGAGCAGTACTTC
CASSAGYEQYF
>TRBJ1-1|TRBV25-1|.|TRBD1
TGTGCCAGCCAGGGGGACGATTCGGACACTGAAGCTTTCTTT
CASQGDDSDTEAFF
>TRBJ2-5|TRBV5-1|.|.
TGCGCCAGCAGCTTGGGGGGCGGTCTCGAGACCCAGTACTTC
CASSLGGGLETQYF
>TRBJ1-1|TRBV4-1|.|.
TGCGCCAGCAGCCAAGAGCGTGGGAACACTGAAGCTTTCTTT
CASSQERGNTEAFF
>TRBJ2-3|TRBV19|.|.
TGTGCCAGTAGTTGGGGGACACAGGGCGTAGATACGCAGTATTTT
CASSWGTQGVDTQYF
>TRBJ2-7|TRBV6-1|.|TRBD2
TGTGCCAGCAGTGAGTTAGCGGGGGGCCTCTCCTACGAGCAGTACTTC
CASSELAGGLSYEQYF
>TRBJ2-7|TRBV6-6|.|TRBD1
TGTGCCGCTGGGACAGGGGGTTATTACGAGCAGTACTTC
CAAGTGGYYEQYF
>TRBJ2-7|TRBV7-2|.|.
TGTGCCACCCGCCGGGGGACGGGGAGCTCCTACGAGCAGTACTTC
CATRRGTGSSYEQYF
>TRBJ1-1|TRBV7-2|.|.
TGTGCCAGCAGCTTAGCTCCGACAGGTGAAGCTTTCTTT
CASSLAPTGEAFF
>TRBJ2-2|TRBV18|.|.
TGTGCCAGCTCATCTACAGGGACCGGGGAGCTGTTTTTT
CASSSTGTGELFF